This T cell receptor beta chain was obtained from a study of T cells after yellow fever vaccination. 5'RACE template switching generated TCR cDNA, adding a universal primer site and UMIs. MiXCR, applied by TCRdb to the 5' RACE reads, yields one record per CDR3 protein. The table includes some 300,000 distinct CDR3 sequences, 8.5% to 10% detected once. V lost 7 bases to trimming and J lost 8 bases; unmatched junction nucleotides: 16. Germline CDR1 reads LNHDA; CDR2 reads SQIVND (reference sequence). This CDR3 comprises 15 residues. The sample here was CD4+ T cells sorted from PBMCs, taken 5 days after the yellow fever booster vaccination. The J gene is TRBJ1-2, the V gene TRBV19; TRBD1 agrees at 7 bases. The TCR sequence derives from a man between 18 and 35 years old who received the YFV17D yellow fever vaccine. DNA for the CDR3: TGTGCCAGTACTCTCTCGGCAGGGGGGCATGCCGGCTACACCTTC. It codes for CASTLSAGGHAGYTF.